This T cell receptor (beta chain) was profiled in a study of Ad26.COV2.S vaccination and SARS-CoV-2 variants. Study-level findings and limits: Analyses of TCR breadth and depth may have underestimated total T cell responses. People given the vaccine had a wider spike-specific TCR breadth than placebo recipients did.

The repertoire was sequenced with immunoSEQ multiplex PCR; TCRdb's copy has only in-frame clones and lacks some. The data contain hundreds of thousands of clones, 89% of them seen just once; the ten biggest clones take up approximately 1.5%. In regard to this clone: The antigen is unknown.

Treatment of the sample: 15 to 20 received Ad26.COV2.S at low or high dose, single or two shots; five or six received placebo; per-sample allocation not given. Samples came from day 63 after the first vaccine or placebo injection. Aged 18-55 years, donor was enrolled in Boston in about 2020. An Ad26 vector expressing Wuhan-strain SARS-CoV-2 spike served as the vaccine. V shed 2 bases and J 2 bases; nucleotides not matched to a gene: 2. This CDR3 is 15 amino acids long. Germline V gives CDR1 LNHDA, CDR2 SQIVND (reference sequence). This receptor was identified in a person aged 18-65 years who received the Ad26.COV2.S COVID-19 vaccine or a placebo. The sequences come from peripheral blood, collected in a trial of Ad26.COV2.S vaccine versus placebo. V gene TRBV19 combines with J gene TRBJ2-1; 8 bases agree with TRBD2. The CDR3 protein is CASSIPGRAYNEQFF. CDR3 nucleotide sequence: TGTGCCAGTAGTATACCCGGGAGGGCCTACAATGAGCAGTTCTTC.